The 28 T cell receptor beta chains below come from one sample, sequenced in a study of T cells in narcolepsy. Sequenced by immunoSEQ multiplex PCR; TCRdb stores in-frame clones only, minus some. The sample includes 20,000 to 30,000 clones, approximately 80% of them seen just once. The sample taken for sequencing was memory (CD45RA-) CD4+ T cells from blood. The receptors stem from a human donor in good health.

The rearrangement links TRBV18 to TRBJ1-5, with 8 bases identical to TRBD1. The CDR3 sequence is 17 residues long. V shed 6 bases and J 2 bases; nucleotides not matched to a gene: 12. CDR1 is KGHSH, CDR2 LQKENI, per germline. CDR3 nucleotides: TGTGCCAGCTCTCCTACCAGGTTGGACAGGGGCAATCAGCCCCAGCATTTT. It specifies CASSPTRLDRGNQPQHF.

This chain links TRBV10-3 with TRBJ2-1; TRBD2 agrees at 8 bases. CDR3 length: 14 amino acids. Germline assignment: CDR1 ENHRY and CDR2 SYGVKD. V was pared by 3 bases and J by 7 bases, with 5 bases of the junction left unmatched. The CDR3 protein is CAISDGRGGNEQFF. The CDR3 coding sequence is TGTGCCATCAGTGACGGGAGGGGGGGTAATGAGCAGTTCTTC.

The chain links TRBV2 to TRBJ2-1; tentatively, D is TRBD1 or TRBD2 (6 bases each). V gave up 0 bases and J gave up 16 bases, with 19 bases separating them. CDR1 is SNHLY and CDR2 is FYNNEI in the germline V gene. This CDR3 has 14 residues. The DNA of the CDR3 is TGTGCCAGCAGTGAAGCGGGGGGCCGATATCCCTATTTCTTC. Translation: CASSEAGGRYPYFF.

This clone was counted once. The V and J genes are TRBV6-5 and TRBJ2-1; 8 bases are a match to TRBD2. Germline loops: CDR1 MNHEY, CDR2 SVGAGI. With V trimmed by 7 bases and J by 8 bases, 7 bases remained unmatched. The CDR3 length is 13 residues. The CDR3 reads CASTPGGGHEQFF. In DNA, the CDR3 is TGTGCCAGCACCCCGGGCGGGGGGCATGAGCAGTTCTTC.

V usage is TRBV18 and J usage is TRBJ1-2; TRBD1 agrees at 8 bases. Germline CDR1 is KGHSH and CDR2 is LQKENI. This CDR3 is 14 amino acids long. V trimming: 2 bases; J trimming: 6 bases; junction bases outside the gene matches: 5. The CDR3 bases are TGTGCCAGCTCACCAGGGCAGGGGGCCGATGGCTACACCTTC. Its protein is CASSPGQGADGYTF.

V and J are TRBV28 and TRBJ2-5; TRBD2 matches 9 bases. CDR3 length: 16 amino acids. Trimming took 5 bases from V and 5 from J; bases not matched to a gene: 12. Per germline, CDR1 MDHEN and CDR2 SYDVKM. The CDR3 region has the DNA TGTGCCAGCAGTAGGGCGGGAGCGGGAGGACGGGAGACCCAGTACTTC. This translates into CASSRAGAGGRETQYF.

This chain connects TRBV30 to TRBJ2-1, with 13 positions matching TRBD2. CDR3 length equals 17 residues. Germline loops: CDR1 GTSNPN, CDR2 SVGIG (reference sequence). Trimming at V came to 7 bases and at J to 7 bases, leaving 16 bases not matched to a gene. The CDR3 region has the DNA TGTGCCTCTTGGACTAGCGGGAGTAGGTTAAGAGGTAATGAGCAGTTCTTC. Protein product: CASWTSGSRLRGNEQFF.

V and J are TRBV5-4 and TRBJ2-5; the match to TRBD2 covers 9 bases. Per germline, CDR1 SGHNT and CDR2 YYREEE (reference sequence). The CDR3 is 16 amino acids. V trimming: 4 bases; J trimming: 1 base; junction bases outside the gene matches: 8. The CDR3 loop is CASSPGGGGAQETQYF. In DNA, the CDR3 is TGTGCCAGCAGCCCCGGGGGCGGGGGGGCCCAAGAGACCCAGTACTTC.

The rearrangement links TRBV27 to TRBJ2-3; 7 bases are a match to TRBD2. The CDR3 consists of 13 residues. J lost 4 bases, V lost 2 bases, and 0 bases had no gene match. Germline-derived CDR1 and CDR2 are MNHEY and SMNVEV (reference sequence). CDR3 amino acids: CASSLAGADTQYF. The DNA of the CDR3 is TGTGCCAGCAGTTTAGCGGGAGCAGATACGCAGTATTTT.

The rearrangement uses TRBV7-2 and TRBJ2-1; D not resolved. CDR1 and CDR2 from the germline V gene are SGHTA and FQGNSA. This CDR3 is built from 13 residues. V lost 1 base to trimming and J lost 7 bases, with 8 bases between them. The CDR3 loop is CASSLDLGNEQFF. CDR3 in DNA: TGTGCCAGCAGCTTAGACTTGGGGAATGAGCAGTTCTTC.

The chain is built from TRBV13 and TRBJ2-3; D is perhaps TRBD1 (6 bases). This CDR3 is built from 15 residues. Germline CDR1 is PRHDT and CDR2 is FYEKMQ (reference sequence). Trimming removed 3 bases from V and 5 bases from J, with 15 bases in between. CDR3 residues: CASSFPRRGEDTQYF. The CDR3 coding sequence is TGTGCCAGCAGCTTCCCGCGCAGGGGCGAAGATACGCAGTATTTT.

V is TRBV7-2 and J is TRBJ2-5, with D possibly being TRBD2 (5 bases). The closer fit of TRBJ2-7 to the DNA end suggests the J call may be wrong. Germline V gene lookup returns CDR1 SGHTA and CDR2 FQGNSA. The CDR3 spans 14 residues. The CDR3 is CASSLVPGGYEQYF. The CDR3 DNA follows: TGTGCCAGCAGCTTAGTCCCCGGAGGCTACGAGCAGTACTTC.

The genes are TRBV19 and TRBJ1-3; D gene uncertain. Trimming removed 3 bases from V and 7 bases from J, with 4 bases in between. Germline CDR1 LNHDA, CDR2 SQIVND (reference sequence). This CDR3 has 11 amino acids. The CDR3 is CASSIGNTIYF. Here the CDR3 DNA reads TGTGCCAGTAGTATCGGTAACACCATATATTTT.

The count of this clone is one. The V call is TRBV19, the J call TRBJ2-3, with D hard to call. The CDR3 runs to 14 residues. V was shortened by 6 bases and J by 8 bases, with 18 bases between the two germline ends. Germline V lookup: CDR1 LNHDA, CDR2 SQIVND (reference sequence). The chain's CDR3 is CASSRAFDVPTQYF. DNA for the CDR3: TGTGCCAGTAGCCGGGCCTTCGATGTGCCTACGCAGTATTTT.

The V call is TRBV6-6, the J call TRBJ2-3, with D unresolved. Trimming took 6 bases from V and 6 from J, leaving 7 bases between them. Germline V gene sequence: CDR1 MNHNY, CDR2 SVGAGI (reference sequence). This CDR3 region has 11 residues. The CDR3, as DNA: TGTGCCAGCAGGAGCCGGGATACGCAGTATTTT. It codes for CASRSRDTQYF.

The chain joins TRBV27 to TRBJ1-1, with a possible D match to TRBD1 (5 bases). In germline, CDR1 is MNHEY, CDR2 SMNVEV (reference sequence). V lost 5 bases and J 4 bases, leaving 14 bases between the germline ends. The CDR3 loop spans 14 amino acids. The CDR3 DNA sequence: TGTGCCAGCAGTAGGAATACGGGGGGCACTGAAGCTTTCTTT. Its translation is CASSRNTGGTEAFF.

The CDR3 sequence: CASSVRGGETQYF. In DNA form, the CDR3 reads TGTGCCAGCAGTGTCCGGGGCGGAGAGACCCAGTACTTC. The chain uses TRBV2 and TRBJ2-5, with D perhaps TRBD1 or TRBD2 (5 bases each). The V end lost 4 bases, the J end lost 4 bases, and 10 bases lay between the germline ends. The CDR3 spans 13 residues. Germline CDR1 SNHLY, CDR2 FYNNEI.

This clone showed up just a few times. This rearrangement joins TRBV5-4 to TRBJ1-1, with D possibly matching TRBD1 (5 bases). The V end lost 0 bases, the J end lost 5 bases, and 11 bases lay between the germline ends. CDR3 length: 14 amino acids. Germline CDR1 SGHNT, CDR2 YYREEE (reference sequence). This CDR3 is CASSLAGWGTEAFF. The CDR3 bases are TGTGCCAGCAGCTTGGCCGGGTGGGGGACTGAAGCTTTCTTT.

Written as DNA, the CDR3 is TGTGCCAGCTCCCCAGCCCTCACATCAGGAGCTTTCTTT. Translated, it gives CASSPALTSGAFF. This chain links TRBV6-1 with TRBJ1-1; no clear D gene. Germline assignment: CDR1 MNHNS and CDR2 SASEGT. The V and J ends lost 8 bases and 10 bases respectively, with 20 bases between them. This CDR3 is built from 13 residues.

The chain employs TRBV5-1 and TRBJ1-1; 12 bases align to TRBD1. The CDR3 is made up of 16 amino acids. Germline V gene lookup returns CDR1 SGHRS and CDR2 YFSETQ. V was pared by 2 bases and J by 3 bases, with 5 bases of the junction left unmatched. CDR3 in amino acids: CASSFGTGGRDTEAFF. The CDR3 DNA reads as TGCGCCAGCAGCTTTGGGACAGGGGGCCGTGACACTGAAGCTTTCTTT.

This clone was seen once. The V gene is TRBV10-3, the J gene TRBJ2-1; 12 bases map to TRBD2. V was clipped by 2 bases and J by 2 bases; unmatched bases: 4. CDR3 length: 17 residues. Germline lookup yields CDR1 ENHRY and CDR2 SYGVKD. DNA for the CDR3: TGTGCCATCAGTGAGAACCCTAGCGGGAGGGCCTACAATGAGCAGTTCTTC. This codes for CAISENPSGRAYNEQFF.

A single count supports this clone. Written as DNA, the CDR3 is TGTGCCAGCAGCGCCGAGAAGACAGGGTGGATAGATACGCAGTATTTT. Protein product: CASSAEKTGWIDTQYF. The rearrangement joins TRBV9 to TRBJ2-3; 7 nucleotides match TRBD1. V shed 3 bases, J shed 5 bases, and the junction held 12 bases outside the gene matches. This CDR3 is 16 amino acids long. Per germline, CDR1 SGDLS and CDR2 YYNGEE.

The genes are TRBV6-5 and TRBJ2-3; possibly TRBD2 for D (6 bases). The germline V and J ends were trimmed by 7 bases and 4 bases, with 18 bases remaining between them. The CDR3 length is 15 residues. Germline-derived CDR1 and CDR2 are MNHEY and SVGAGI. This chain's CDR3 is CASKKTRTGPDTQYF. The CDR3 DNA reads TGTGCCAGCAAAAAGACTAGAACCGGCCCAGATACGCAGTATTTT.

The chain recombines TRBV4-3 with TRBJ2-3; the match to TRBD2 covers 11 bases. J lost 10 bases, V lost 1 base, and 7 bases had no gene match. This CDR3 is built from 15 residues. Per the germline V gene, CDR1 is LGHNA and CDR2 is YSLEER. For the CDR3, the DNA is TGCGCCAGCAGCCAAGTAGCGGGGGGGCCGGTTGCGCAGTATTTT. Its protein is CASSQVAGGPVAQYF.

The rearrangement joins TRBV18 to TRBJ1-1, with no clear D. The CDR3 consists of 15 residues. The V and J ends lost 2 bases and 4 bases respectively, with 14 bases between them. Germline CDR1 is KGHSH and CDR2 is LQKENI. The CDR3 DNA reads TGTGCCAGCTCACCAAGTGGGGAAGGGAGCACTGAAGCTTTCTTT. It encodes CASSPSGEGSTEAFF.

The V call is TRBV30, the J call TRBJ1-4; D is unresolved. The germline CDR1 and CDR2 sequences are GTSNPN and SVGIG (reference sequence). The V gene lost 3 bases and the J gene lost 4 bases, with 3 bases spanning the gap. This CDR3 comprises 11 residues. The CDR3 sequence: CAWRGNEKLFF. The CDR3 coding sequence is TGTGCCTGGAGGGGTAATGAAAAACTGTTTTTT.

V gene TRBV18 combines with J gene TRBJ2-3, with 8 bases aligning to TRBD1. This CDR3 comprises 15 residues. Trimming removed 6 bases from V and 1 base from J; junction bases left unmatched: 6. Germline CDR1 is KGHSH and CDR2 is LQKENI. The CDR3, as DNA: TGTGCCAGCTCTCGGGAGACAGGGGGCACAGATACGCAGTATTTT. It codes for CASSRETGGTDTQYF.

The count of this clone is one. The chain joins TRBV7-6 to TRBJ2-1; 9 bases map to TRBD2. V lost 5 bases and J lost 3; bases outside the gene matches: 5. The V gene's germline CDR1 is SGHVS and CDR2 FNYEAQ. The CDR3 loop spans 15 amino acids. The CDR3 region has the DNA TGTGCCAGCAGCCCGACTAGCGGTATCTACAATGAGCAGTTCTTC. Its translation is CASSPTSGIYNEQFF.